This TCR beta chain was documented in a study of blood T cell repertoires in COVID-19. Study overall: Samples representing acute and convalescent COVID-19 were sourced from the United States, Italy and Spain. Sample material is recorded as cDNA or gDNA derived from T cells, B-cell-depleted T cells, or PBMCs.

How the authors handled the data: By means of reference gene primer amplification, nucleated cell counts were estimated. Clones were sequenced by immunoSEQ multiplex PCR, and TCRdb holds only the in-frame ones, with some missing. The V and J calls and clone size come from that table; D and trimming were worked out from the DNA. The top ten clones hold 7.8% of a sample with roughly 570,000 clones, around nine tenths of them seen once. For this clone: This CDR3 is also generated by other DNA sequences in the sample.

V lost 5 bases to trimming and J lost 1 base, with 8 bases between them. CDR1 and CDR2 from the germline V gene are KGHSH and LQKENI. This CDR3 is built from 13 residues. A Seattle source enrolled patients during active infection and followed them longitudinally. The chain has TRBV18 and TRBJ1-1, with a tentative D call TRBD1 (5 bases). The sequenced sample was peripheral blood. The TCR was taken from a woman in her fifties or sixties with COVID-19, enrolled during active disease. The DNA of the CDR3 is TGTGCCAGCTCATTGACAGAGAACACTGAAGCTTTCTTT. This gives the protein CASSLTENTEAFF.